This TCR beta chain was sequenced in a study of shared clonotypes between healthy human individuals. For the study at large: Serving as donors were two women and three men, whose ages spanned 18 to 49.

Remarks on this clone: As yet, its antigen is unknown.

This CDR3 is 15 amino acids long. V shed 10 bases and J 7 bases; nucleotides not matched to a gene: 18. The germline gives CDR1 MNHEY, CDR2 SVGAGI. The repertoire was sequenced with immunoSEQ multiplex PCR; TCRdb's copy has only in-frame clones and lacks some. The data show roughly 2.2 million clones, 90% to 95% seen once. Study findings and constraints: For sorted subsets, rarefaction showed incomplete sequencing despite large depth. Researchers sampled blood only, noting tissue repertoires likely differ.

The sample comprised naive CD4+ T cells from PBMCs. Documented subset: CD45RA+ positively selected. The TCR originated in a man younger than 30 in good health. Some clones in this sample may be carry-over from other donors' samples. This chain uses TRBV6-5 with TRBJ1-2, with 7 nucleotides matching TRBD1. The CDR3 sequence is CATKINRGQSRGYTF. The CDR3 region has the DNA TGTGCCACCAAGATAAATAGGGGACAGAGCCGTGGCTACACCTTC.